This TCR beta chain was sequenced for a study of blood T cell repertoires in COVID-19. Study overall: Samples taken during acute and convalescent COVID-19 were collected in the United States, Italy and Spain. PBMCs, B-cell-depleted T cells, or T cells were the source of the cDNA or gDNA that made up the material.

This clone came up once. This CDR3 is 13 amino acids long. V lost 3 bases and J lost 11; bases outside the gene matches: 3. Authors' analysis steps: Amplification of reference gene primers provided the estimated nucleated cell counts. Here immunoSEQ multiplex PCR was the method, and the copy in TCRdb shows in-frame clones only, minus some. The DNA was the basis for D and trimming; V, J and clone size are from that table. The sample lists approximately 240,000 clones; around 80% were seen once. The receptor comes from a woman aged 40 to 49 who had recovered from COVID-19. The chain carries TRBV12-3 or TRBV12-4 and TRBJ1-4, with 10 bases matching TRBD1. Sequencing was done on a sample of peripheral blood. The CDR3 loop reads CASSLGTGEKLFF. The DNA of the CDR3 is TGTGCCAGCAGTTTGGGGACAGGGGAGAAACTGTTTTTT.